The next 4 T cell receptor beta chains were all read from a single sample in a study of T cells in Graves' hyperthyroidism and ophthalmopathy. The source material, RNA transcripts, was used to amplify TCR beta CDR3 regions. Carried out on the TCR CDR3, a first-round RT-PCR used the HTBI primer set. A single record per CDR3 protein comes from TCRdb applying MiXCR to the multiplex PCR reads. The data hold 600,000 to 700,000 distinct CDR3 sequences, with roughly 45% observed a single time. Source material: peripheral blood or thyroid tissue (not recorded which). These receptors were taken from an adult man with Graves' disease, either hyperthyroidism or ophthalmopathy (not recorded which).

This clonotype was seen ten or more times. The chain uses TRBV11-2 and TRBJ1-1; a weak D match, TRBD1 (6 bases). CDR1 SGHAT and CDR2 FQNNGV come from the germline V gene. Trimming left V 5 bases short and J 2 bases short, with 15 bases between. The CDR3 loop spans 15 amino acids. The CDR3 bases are TGTGCCAGCAGCCGTGGACAGTTCATTAACACTGAAGCTTTCTTT. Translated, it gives CASSRGQFINTEAFF.

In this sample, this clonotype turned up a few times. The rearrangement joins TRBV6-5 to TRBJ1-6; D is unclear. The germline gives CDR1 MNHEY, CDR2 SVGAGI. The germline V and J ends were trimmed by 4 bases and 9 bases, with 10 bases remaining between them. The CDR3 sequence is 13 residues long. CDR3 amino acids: CASSSIGSSPLHF. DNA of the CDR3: TGTGCCAGCAGTTCTATTGGGAGTTCACCCCTCCACTTT.

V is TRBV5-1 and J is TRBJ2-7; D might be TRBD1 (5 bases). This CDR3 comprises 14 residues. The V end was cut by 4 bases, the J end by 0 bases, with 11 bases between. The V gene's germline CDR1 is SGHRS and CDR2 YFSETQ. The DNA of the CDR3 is TGCGCCAGCAGCGAGGACATATTCTCCTACGAGCAGTACTTC. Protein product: CASSEDIFSYEQYF.

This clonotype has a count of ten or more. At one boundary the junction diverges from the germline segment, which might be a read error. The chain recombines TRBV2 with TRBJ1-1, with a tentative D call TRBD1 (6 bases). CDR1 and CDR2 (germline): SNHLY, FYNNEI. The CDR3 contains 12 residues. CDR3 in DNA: TGTTCCAGCAGGGGTCTGTGGTCTGAAGCTTTCTTT. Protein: CSSRGLWSEAFF.